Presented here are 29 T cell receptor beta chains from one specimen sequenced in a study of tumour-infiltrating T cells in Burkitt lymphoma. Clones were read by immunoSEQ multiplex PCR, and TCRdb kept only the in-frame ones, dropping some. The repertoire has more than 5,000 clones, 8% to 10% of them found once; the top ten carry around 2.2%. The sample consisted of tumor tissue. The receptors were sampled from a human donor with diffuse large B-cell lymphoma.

In DNA, the CDR3 is TGTGCCAGTAGTATAGCCGACACCCCTCAGGGCAAACATTTT. Its protein is CASSIADTPQGKHF. J is TRBJ1-5 and V is TRBV19; a possible D gene is TRBD1 (5 bases). CDR1 and CDR2 (germline): LNHDA, SQIVND (reference sequence). The V end lost 1 base, the J end lost 16 bases, and 20 bases lay between the germline ends. This CDR3 comprises 14 residues.

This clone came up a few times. CDR3 protein: CASSQARGDGYTF. CDR3 nucleotide sequence: TGCGCCAGCAGCCAAGCCCGGGGAGATGGCTACACCTTC. V and J are TRBV4-3 and TRBJ1-2; D not resolved. From germline, CDR1 is LGHNA and CDR2 YSLEER. There are 13 residues in the CDR3. Trimming removed 1 base at V and 6 bases at J, with 9 bases between.

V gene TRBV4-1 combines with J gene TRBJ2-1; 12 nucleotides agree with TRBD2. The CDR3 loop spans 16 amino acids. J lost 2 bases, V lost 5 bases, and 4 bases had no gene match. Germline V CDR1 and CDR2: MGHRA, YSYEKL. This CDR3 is CASSSLAGGPYNEQFF. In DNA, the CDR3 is TGCGCCAGCAGCTCGCTAGCGGGGGGGCCCTACAATGAGCAGTTCTTC.

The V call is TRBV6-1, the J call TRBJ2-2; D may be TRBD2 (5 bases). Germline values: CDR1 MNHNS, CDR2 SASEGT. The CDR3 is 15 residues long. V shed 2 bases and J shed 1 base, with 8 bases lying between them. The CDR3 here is CASSELALNTGELFF. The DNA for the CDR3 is TGTGCCAGCAGTGAATTAGCGTTGAACACCGGGGAGCTGTTTTTT.

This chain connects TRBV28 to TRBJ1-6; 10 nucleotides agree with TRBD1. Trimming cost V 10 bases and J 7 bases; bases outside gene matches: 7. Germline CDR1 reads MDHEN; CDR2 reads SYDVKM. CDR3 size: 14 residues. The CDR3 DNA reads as TGTGCCACCTTCCGGGACAGGGGAAATTCACCCCTCCACTTT. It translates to CATFRDRGNSPLHF.

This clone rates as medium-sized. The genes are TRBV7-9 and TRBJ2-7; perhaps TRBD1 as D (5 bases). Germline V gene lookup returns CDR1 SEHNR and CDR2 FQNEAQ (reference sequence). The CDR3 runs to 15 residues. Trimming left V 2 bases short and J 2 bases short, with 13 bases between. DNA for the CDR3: TGTGCCAGCAGCTTACGGCAGGGTGGTGCCTACGAGCAGTACTTC. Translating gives CASSLRQGGAYEQYF.

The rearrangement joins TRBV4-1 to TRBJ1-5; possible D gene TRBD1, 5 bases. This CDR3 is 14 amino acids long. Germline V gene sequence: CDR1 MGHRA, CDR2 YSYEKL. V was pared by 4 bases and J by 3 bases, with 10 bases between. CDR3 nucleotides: TGCGCCAGCAGCCCCGGACACGTCAATCAGCCCCAGCATTTT. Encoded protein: CASSPGHVNQPQHF.

The CDR3, as DNA: TGCGCCAGCAGTAGTGGCGGGGGCGGTGGCTACACCTTC. As protein: CASSSGGGGGYTF. The J gene is TRBJ1-2, the V gene TRBV5-1; D may be TRBD1 (6 bases). CDR3 length: 13 amino acids. Trimming took 5 bases from V and 7 from J, leaving 15 bases between them. The germline gives CDR1 SGHRS, CDR2 YFSETQ.

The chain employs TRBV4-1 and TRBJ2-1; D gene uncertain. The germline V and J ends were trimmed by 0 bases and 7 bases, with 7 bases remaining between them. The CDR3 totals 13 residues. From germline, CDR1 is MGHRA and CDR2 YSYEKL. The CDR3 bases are TGCGCCAGCAGCCAAGAAGCCCGGAATGAGCAGTTCTTC. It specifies CASSQEARNEQFF.

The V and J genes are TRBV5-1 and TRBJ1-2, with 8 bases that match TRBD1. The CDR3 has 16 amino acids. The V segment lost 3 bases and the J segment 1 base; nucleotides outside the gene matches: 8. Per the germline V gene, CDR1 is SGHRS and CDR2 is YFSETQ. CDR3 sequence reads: CASSYGTGSLNYGYTF. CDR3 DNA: TGCGCCAGCAGCTATGGGACAGGCTCCCTTAACTATGGCTACACCTTC.

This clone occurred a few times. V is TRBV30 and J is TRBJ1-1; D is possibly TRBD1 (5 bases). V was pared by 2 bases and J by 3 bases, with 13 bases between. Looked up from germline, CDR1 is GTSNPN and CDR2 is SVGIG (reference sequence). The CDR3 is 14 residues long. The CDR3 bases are TGTGCCTGGAGTTCAACGGCAGGGTACACTGAAGCTTTCTTT. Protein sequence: CAWSSTAGYTEAFF.

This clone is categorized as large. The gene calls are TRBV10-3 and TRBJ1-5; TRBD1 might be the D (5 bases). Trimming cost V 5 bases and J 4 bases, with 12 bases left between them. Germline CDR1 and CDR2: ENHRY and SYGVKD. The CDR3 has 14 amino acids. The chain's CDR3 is CAISTQGPNQPQHF. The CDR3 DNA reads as TGTGCCATCAGTACTCAGGGACCAAATCAGCCCCAGCATTTT.

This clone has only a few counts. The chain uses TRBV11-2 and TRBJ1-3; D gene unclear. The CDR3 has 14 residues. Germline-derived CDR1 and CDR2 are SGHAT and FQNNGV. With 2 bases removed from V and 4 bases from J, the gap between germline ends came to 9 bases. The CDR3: CASSLTLRGNTIYF. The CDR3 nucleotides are TGTGCCAGCAGCTTAACATTGCGGGGAAACACCATATATTTT.

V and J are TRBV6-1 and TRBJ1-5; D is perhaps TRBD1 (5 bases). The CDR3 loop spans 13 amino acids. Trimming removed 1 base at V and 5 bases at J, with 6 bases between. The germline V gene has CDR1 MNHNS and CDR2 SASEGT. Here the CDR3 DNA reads TGTGCCAGCAGTGAAGAGGGGTATCAGCCCCAGCATTTT. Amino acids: CASSEEGYQPQHF.

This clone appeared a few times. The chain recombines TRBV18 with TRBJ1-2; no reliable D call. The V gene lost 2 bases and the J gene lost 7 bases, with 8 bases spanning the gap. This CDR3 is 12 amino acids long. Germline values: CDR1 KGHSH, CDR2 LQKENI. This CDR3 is CASSPWPFGYTF. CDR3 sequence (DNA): TGTGCCAGCTCACCATGGCCCTTTGGCTACACCTTC.

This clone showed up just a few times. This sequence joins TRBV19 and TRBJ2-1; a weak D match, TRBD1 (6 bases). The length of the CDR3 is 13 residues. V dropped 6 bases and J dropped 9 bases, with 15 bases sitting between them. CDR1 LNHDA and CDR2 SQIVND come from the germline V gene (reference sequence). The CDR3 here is CASRGDTRGEQFF. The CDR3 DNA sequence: TGTGCCAGTAGGGGGGACACCCGGGGTGAGCAGTTCTTC.

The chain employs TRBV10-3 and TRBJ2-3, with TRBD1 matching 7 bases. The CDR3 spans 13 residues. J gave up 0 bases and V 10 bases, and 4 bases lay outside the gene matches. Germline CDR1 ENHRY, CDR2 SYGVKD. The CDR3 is CATQTGSTDTQYF. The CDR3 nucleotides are TGTGCCACCCAGACAGGGAGCACAGATACGCAGTATTTT.

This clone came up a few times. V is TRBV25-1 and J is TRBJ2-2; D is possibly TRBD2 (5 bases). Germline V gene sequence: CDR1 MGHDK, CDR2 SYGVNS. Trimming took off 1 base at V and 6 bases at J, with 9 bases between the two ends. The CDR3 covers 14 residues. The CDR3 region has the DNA TGTGCCAGCAGTGAATTCGGGAATTCCGGGGAGCTGTTTTTT. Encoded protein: CASSEFGNSGELFF.

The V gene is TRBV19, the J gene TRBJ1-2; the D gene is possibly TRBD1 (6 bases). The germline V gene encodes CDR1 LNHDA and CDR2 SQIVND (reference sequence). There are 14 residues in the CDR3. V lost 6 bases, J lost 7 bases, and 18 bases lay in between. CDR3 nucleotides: TGTGCCAGTAGCCTCCGGGGGGCGATGCTTGGCTACACCTTC. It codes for CASSLRGAMLGYTF.

The CDR3 coding sequence is TGTGCCAGCAGCGTACAGGGTCTTAACTATGGCTACACCTTC. This gives the protein CASSVQGLNYGYTF. The V call is TRBV5-4, the J call TRBJ1-2; D may be TRBD1 (6 bases). V was shortened by 4 bases and J by 1 base, with 11 bases between the two germline ends. The germline CDR1 and CDR2 sequences are SGHNT and YYREEE (reference sequence). The CDR3 totals 14 residues.

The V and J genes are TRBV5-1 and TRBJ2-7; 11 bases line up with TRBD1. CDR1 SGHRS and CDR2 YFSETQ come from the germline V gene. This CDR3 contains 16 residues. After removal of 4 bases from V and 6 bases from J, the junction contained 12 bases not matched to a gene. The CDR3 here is CASSRIPGTGGLEQYF. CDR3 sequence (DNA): TGCGCCAGCAGCCGAATCCCGGGGACAGGGGGTCTCGAGCAGTACTTC. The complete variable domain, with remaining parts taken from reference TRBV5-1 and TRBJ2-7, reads KAGVTQTPRYLIKTRGQQVTLSCSPISGHRSVSWYQQTPGQGLQFLFEYFSETQRNKGNFPGRFSGRQFSNSRSEMNVSTLELGDSALYLCASSRIPGTGGLEQYFGPGTRLTVT.

The CDR3: CASSPRGVETEAFF. In DNA form, the CDR3 reads TGTGCCAGCAGCCCCCGCGGGGTGGAGACTGAAGCTTTCTTT. The gene calls are TRBV6-1 and TRBJ1-1; D is unresolved. With 6 bases removed from V and 5 bases from J, the gap between germline ends came to 16 bases. Germline V gene data show CDR1 as MNHNS and CDR2 as SASEGT. This CDR3 comprises 14 residues.

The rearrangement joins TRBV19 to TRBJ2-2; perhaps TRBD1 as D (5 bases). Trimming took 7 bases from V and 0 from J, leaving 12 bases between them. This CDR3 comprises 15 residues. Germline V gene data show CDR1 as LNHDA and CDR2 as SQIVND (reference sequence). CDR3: CASNPTAANTGELFF. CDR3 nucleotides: TGTGCCAGTAACCCGACAGCAGCGAACACCGGGGAGCTGTTTTTT.

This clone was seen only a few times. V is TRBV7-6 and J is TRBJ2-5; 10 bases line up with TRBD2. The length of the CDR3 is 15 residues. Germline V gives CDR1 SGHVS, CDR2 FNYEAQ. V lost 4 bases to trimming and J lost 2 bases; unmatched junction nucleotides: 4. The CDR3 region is CASSSISGGQETQYF. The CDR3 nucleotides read TGTGCCAGCAGCTCTATTAGCGGGGGGCAAGAGACCCAGTACTTC. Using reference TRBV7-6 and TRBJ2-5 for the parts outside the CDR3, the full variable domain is GAGVSQSPRYKVTKRGQDVALRCDPISGHVSLYWYRQALGQGPEFLTYFNYEAQQDKSGLPNDRFSAERPEGSISTLTIQRTEQRDSAMYRCASSSISGGQETQYFGPGTRLLVL.

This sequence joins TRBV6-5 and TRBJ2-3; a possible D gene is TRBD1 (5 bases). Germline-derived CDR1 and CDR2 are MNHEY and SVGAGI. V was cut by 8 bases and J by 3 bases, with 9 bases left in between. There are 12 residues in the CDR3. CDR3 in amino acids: CASAGSTDTQYF. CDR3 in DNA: TGTGCCAGCGCAGGGTCTACAGATACGCAGTATTTT.

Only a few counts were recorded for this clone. The CDR3 loop reads CASSYRGGTIYF. As DNA, the CDR3 is TGTGCCAGCAGTTATCGGGGTGGCACCATATATTTT. The V and J genes are TRBV6-5 and TRBJ1-3, with no clear D. The CDR3 spans 12 residues. Trimming stripped 3 bases from V and 9 bases from J, with 9 bases between. Per germline, CDR1 MNHEY and CDR2 SVGAGI.

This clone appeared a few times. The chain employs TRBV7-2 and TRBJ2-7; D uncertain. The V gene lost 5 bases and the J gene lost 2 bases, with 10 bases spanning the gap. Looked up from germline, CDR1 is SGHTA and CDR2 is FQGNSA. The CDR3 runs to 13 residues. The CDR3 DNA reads TGTGCCAGCAGCCCGAAGGCCCCCTACGAGCAGTACTTC. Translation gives CASSPKAPYEQYF. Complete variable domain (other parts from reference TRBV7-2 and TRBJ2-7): GAGVSQSPSNKVTEKGKDVELRCDPISGHTALYWYRQSLGQGLEFLIYFQGNSAPDKSGLPSDRFSAERTGGSVSTLTIQRTQQEDSAVYLCASSPKAPYEQYFGPGTRLTVT.

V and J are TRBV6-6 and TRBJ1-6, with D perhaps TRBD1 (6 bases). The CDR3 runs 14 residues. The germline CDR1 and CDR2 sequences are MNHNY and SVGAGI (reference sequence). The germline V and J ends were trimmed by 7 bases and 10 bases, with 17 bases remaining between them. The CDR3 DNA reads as TGTGCCAGCAATTCCGCAGGGGATCAGTCACCCCTCCACTTT. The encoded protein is CASNSAGDQSPLHF.

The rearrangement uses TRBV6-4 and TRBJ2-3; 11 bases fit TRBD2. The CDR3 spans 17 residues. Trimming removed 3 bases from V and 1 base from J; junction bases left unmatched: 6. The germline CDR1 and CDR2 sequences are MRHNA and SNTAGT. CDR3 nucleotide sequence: TGTGCCAGCAGTGAAACTAGCGGGGGACGAGGCACAGATACGCAGTATTTT. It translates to CASSETSGGRGTDTQYF.